The 20 T cell receptor beta chains given below trace back to one sample, sequenced in a study of identifying expanded T cells in peripheral blood. Generated by immunoSEQ multiplex PCR, the TCRdb table keeps only in-frame clones and is missing some. The sample lists more than 55,000 clones, approximately 87% occurring once. Sample: blood. Every receptor here comes from a person aged 18 to 75 in good health.

This chain uses TRBV27 with TRBJ1-1; a weak D match, TRBD1 (5 bases). Germline assignment: CDR1 MNHEY and CDR2 SMNVEV (reference sequence). Trimming took 2 bases from V and 2 from J, leaving 9 bases between them. The CDR3 is 14 residues long. The CDR3 DNA follows: TGTGCCAGCAGTTTACAGGGTCTCAACACTGAAGCTTTCTTT. This gives the protein CASSLQGLNTEAFF.

The genes are TRBV18 and TRBJ2-6; no clear D. Between the trimmed V and J ends, which lost 5 bases and 0 bases, there was a span of 5 bases. Germline V lookup: CDR1 KGHSH, CDR2 LQKENI. The CDR3 runs to 14 residues. The CDR3 spells CASSADSGANVLTF. The CDR3 DNA follows: TGTGCCAGCTCAGCAGACTCTGGGGCCAACGTCCTGACTTTC. Using reference TRBV18 and TRBJ2-6 for the parts outside the CDR3, the full variable domain is NAGVMQNPRHLVRRRGQEARLRCSPMKGHSHVYWYRQLPEEGLKFMVYLQKENIIDESGMPKERFSAEFPKEGPSILRIQQVVRGDSAAYFCASSADSGANVLTFGAGSRLTVL.

This clone was seen a single time. The chain recombines TRBV4-3 with TRBJ1-2; D remains unclear. The CDR3 sequence is 13 residues long. CDR1 is LGHNA, CDR2 YSLEER, per germline. The V gene lost 1 base and the J gene lost 4 bases, with 7 bases spanning the gap. The CDR3 sequence is CASSQVGIYGYTF. CDR3 coding DNA: TGCGCCAGCAGCCAAGTGGGTATCTATGGCTACACCTTC.

The J gene is TRBJ1-2, the V gene TRBV27; 11 bases map to TRBD1. Germline CDR1 MNHEY, CDR2 SMNVEV (reference sequence). This CDR3 has 16 residues. Trimming removed 5 bases from V and 6 bases from J; junction bases left unmatched: 11. CDR3 in amino acids: CASSPLDRGRGHGYTF. The DNA of the CDR3 is TGTGCCAGCAGTCCCCTGGACAGGGGGCGAGGTCATGGCTACACCTTC.

Comments on this clone: A read error may account for a junction end that differs from germline. The V call is TRBV5-4, the J call TRBJ2-3; 9 bases map to TRBD2. The CDR3 contains 14 residues. Germline lookup yields CDR1 SGHNT and CDR2 YYREEE (reference sequence). The CDR3 reads CASTLGTSRDTQYF. CDR3 bases: TGTGCCAGCACCCTGGGGACTAGCAGAGATACGCAGTATTTT.

The CDR3 loop reads CASSSSVGELFF. The CDR3 DNA reads as TGTGCCAGCAGCTCCTCTGTCGGGGAGCTGTTTTTT. V is TRBV7-6 and J is TRBJ2-2; D not certain. Germline loops: CDR1 SGHVS, CDR2 FNYEAQ. CDR3 length equals 12 residues. V lost 4 bases and J lost 7, with 7 bases in between. The whole variable domain, filled in from reference TRBV7-6 and TRBJ2-2, reads GAGVSQSPRYKVTKRGQDVALRCDPISGHVSLYWYRQALGQGPEFLTYFNYEAQQDKSGLPNDRFSAERPEGSISTLTIQRTEQRDSAMYRCASSSSVGELFFGEGSRLTVL.

The J gene is TRBJ1-4, the V gene TRBV5-1; possible D gene TRBD1, 5 bases. The ends were cut back, 0 bases at V and 5 bases at J, with 14 bases in the middle. This CDR3 region has 16 residues. Germline V CDR1 and CDR2: SGHRS, YFSETQ. This CDR3 is CASSLVGRRDNEKLFF. Written as DNA, the CDR3 is TGCGCCAGCAGCTTGGTAGGACGTCGGGACAATGAAAAACTGTTTTTT.

The chain uses TRBV15 and TRBJ2-6; D might be TRBD1 (5 bases). CDR1 and CDR2 from the germline V gene are LNHNV and YYDKDF (reference sequence). The CDR3 consists of 16 residues. Trimming left V 5 bases short and J 0 bases short, with 11 bases between. CDR3 sequence: CATSVNRNSGANVLTF. In nucleotides, the CDR3 is TGTGCCACCAGCGTAAACAGGAACTCTGGGGCCAACGTCCTGACTTTC.

Concerning this clone itself: At one end, the junction sequence differs from germline, possibly due to a read error. The chain couples TRBV7-2 to TRBJ2-6, with 7 bases that match TRBD1. CDR3 length: 17 amino acids. Germline V lookup: CDR1 SGHTA, CDR2 FQGNSA. The CDR3 bases are TGCGCCAGCAGCCAAGATCCAGGGGGCTCTGGGGCCAACGTCCTGACTTTC. This sequence encodes CASSQDPGGSGANVLTF.

This clone was observed once. The chain is built from TRBV19 and TRBJ1-5, with D unresolved. V was pared by 6 bases and J by 9 bases, with 21 bases between. Germline CDR1 is LNHDA and CDR2 is SQIVND (reference sequence). The CDR3 runs to 15 residues. CDR3 protein: CASSPGSGARLPQHF. CDR3 nucleotides: TGTGCCAGTAGCCCAGGATCGGGTGCCCGGCTGCCCCAGCATTTT.

The chain employs TRBV6-1 and TRBJ2-5; unclear D gene. The germline V gene has CDR1 MNHNS and CDR2 SASEGT. CDR3 size: 13 residues. The V gene lost 1 base and the J gene lost 7 bases, with 10 bases spanning the gap. CDR3 sequence reads: CASSEGAWGTQYF. The CDR3 DNA follows: TGTGCCAGCAGTGAAGGTGCATGGGGGACCCAGTACTTC.

J is TRBJ2-7 and V is TRBV19, with unresolved D. The CDR3 totals 12 residues. Germline V lookup: CDR1 LNHDA, CDR2 SQIVND (reference sequence). Trimming removed 8 bases at V and 0 bases at J, with 8 bases between. In DNA, the CDR3 is TGTGCCAGTCAAGGCAGCTCCTACGAGCAGTACTTC. Translating gives CASQGSSYEQYF.

This chain connects TRBV15 to TRBJ2-7, with D perhaps given as TRBD1 or TRBD2 (5 bases each). The germline V gene has CDR1 LNHNV and CDR2 YYDKDF (reference sequence). The CDR3 extends over 16 amino acids. V lost 9 bases and J 3 bases, leaving 24 bases between the germline ends. The CDR3: CATITPPEGSDYEQYF. The DNA of the CDR3 is TGTGCCACGATCACACCTCCCGAGGGGTCGGACTACGAGCAGTACTTC.

This rearrangement joins TRBV2 to TRBJ2-7; the D gene is possibly TRBD1 (6 bases). V gave up 4 bases and J gave up 3 bases, with 13 bases separating them. CDR3 length: 14 amino acids. Germline V gene lookup returns CDR1 SNHLY and CDR2 FYNNEI. The CDR3 sequence is CASSAGTQIYEQYF. For the CDR3, the DNA is TGTGCCAGCAGTGCCGGGACACAAATCTACGAGCAGTACTTC.

The chain has TRBV7-8 and TRBJ2-1, with D unclear. The CDR3 runs to 13 residues. Trimming removed 2 bases from V and 6 bases from J, with 8 bases in between. CDR1 is SGHVS and CDR2 is FQNEAQ in the germline V gene. DNA of the CDR3: TGTGCCAGCAGCTTAAGTTGGAGCAATGAGCAGTTCTTC. Residues: CASSLSWSNEQFF.

This rearrangement joins TRBV11-3 to TRBJ2-1; D uncertain. Germline lookup yields CDR1 SGHNT and CDR2 YENEEA. This CDR3 is built from 13 residues. Trimming took off 3 bases at V and 5 bases at J, with 8 bases between the two ends. CDR3 region: CASSFDRDNEQFF. In nucleotides, the CDR3 is TGTGCCAGCAGCTTTGACCGGGACAATGAGCAGTTCTTC.

The chain employs TRBV9 and TRBJ2-2; maybe TRBD2 (5 bases). The germline CDR1 and CDR2 sequences are SGDLS and YYNGEE. V lost 0 bases to trimming and J lost 5 bases, with 11 bases between them. The length of the CDR3 is 15 residues. The CDR3: CASSVGRGWTGELFF. In DNA, the CDR3 is TGTGCCAGCAGCGTAGGTCGGGGTTGGACCGGGGAGCTGTTTTTT.

The V call is TRBV6-5, the J call TRBJ2-2; D remains unclear. Trimming cost V 4 bases and J 3 bases, with 9 bases left between them. This CDR3 is built from 14 residues. Germline V gene sequence: CDR1 MNHEY, CDR2 SVGAGI. The CDR3 reads CASSSGRYTGELFF. CDR3 nucleotide sequence: TGTGCCAGCAGTTCCGGACGGTACACCGGGGAGCTGTTTTTT.

The V and J genes are TRBV28 and TRBJ2-3; D is uncertain. The CDR3 spans 11 residues. The V gene's germline CDR1 is MDHEN and CDR2 SYDVKM. Deletions cut 3 bases from V and 8 bases from J, with 6 bases between. As DNA, the CDR3 is TGTGCCAGCAGTTTCCAGGTTACGCAGTATTTT. This gives the protein CASSFQVTQYF.

This clone turned up a few times. The V gene is TRBV5-1, the J gene TRBJ1-5, with 7 bases identical to TRBD1. This CDR3 spans 14 amino acids. The V gene's germline CDR1 is SGHRS and CDR2 YFSETQ. The J segment lost 2 bases and the V segment lost 4 bases, leaving 3 bases of the junction unmatched. For the CDR3, the DNA is TGCGCCAGCAGCACTACAGGGGGCAATCAGCCCCAGCATTTT. Translating gives CASSTTGGNQPQHF.